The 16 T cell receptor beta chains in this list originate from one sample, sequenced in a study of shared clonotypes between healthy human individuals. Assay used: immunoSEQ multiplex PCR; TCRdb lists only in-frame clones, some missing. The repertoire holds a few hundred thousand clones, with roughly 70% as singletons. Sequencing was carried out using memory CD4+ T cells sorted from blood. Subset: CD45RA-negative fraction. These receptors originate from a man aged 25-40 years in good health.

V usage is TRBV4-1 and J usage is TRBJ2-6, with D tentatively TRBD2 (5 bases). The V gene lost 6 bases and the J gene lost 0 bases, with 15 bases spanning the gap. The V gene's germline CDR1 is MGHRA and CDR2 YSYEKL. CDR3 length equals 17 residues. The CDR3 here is CASRGRHLTSGANVLTF. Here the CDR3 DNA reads TGCGCCAGCAGGGGGAGACACCTCACCTCTGGGGCCAACGTCCTGACTTTC.

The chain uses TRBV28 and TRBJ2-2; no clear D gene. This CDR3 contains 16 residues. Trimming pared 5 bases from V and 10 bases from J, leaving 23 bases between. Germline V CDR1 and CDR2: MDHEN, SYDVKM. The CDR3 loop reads CASSTGGRRGFEELFF. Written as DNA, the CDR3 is TGTGCCAGCAGTACCGGTGGCCGCCGTGGGTTCGAGGAGCTGTTTTTT.

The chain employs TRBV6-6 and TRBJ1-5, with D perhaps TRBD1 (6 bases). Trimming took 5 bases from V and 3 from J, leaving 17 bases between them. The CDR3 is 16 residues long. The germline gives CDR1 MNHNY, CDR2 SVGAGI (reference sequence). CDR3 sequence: CASSKHTGQNNQPQHF. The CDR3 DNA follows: TGTGCCAGCAGTAAGCACACCGGACAGAACAATCAGCCCCAGCATTTT.

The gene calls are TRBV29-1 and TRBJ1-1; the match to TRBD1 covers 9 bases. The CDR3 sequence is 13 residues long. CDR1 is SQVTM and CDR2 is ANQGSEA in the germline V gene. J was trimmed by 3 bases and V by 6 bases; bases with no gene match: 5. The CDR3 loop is CSVDRGEDTEAFF. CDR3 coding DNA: TGCAGCGTGGACAGGGGCGAGGACACTGAAGCTTTCTTT.

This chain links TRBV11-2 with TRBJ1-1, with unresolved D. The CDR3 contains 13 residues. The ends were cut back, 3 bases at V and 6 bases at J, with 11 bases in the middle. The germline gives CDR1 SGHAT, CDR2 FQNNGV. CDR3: CASSFLRSPEAFF. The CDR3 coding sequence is TGTGCCAGCAGCTTTTTGAGGTCTCCTGAAGCTTTCTTT.

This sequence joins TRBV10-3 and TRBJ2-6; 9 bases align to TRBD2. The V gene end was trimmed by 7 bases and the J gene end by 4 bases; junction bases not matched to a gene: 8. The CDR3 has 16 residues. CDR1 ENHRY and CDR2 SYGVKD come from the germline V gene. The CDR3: CAITPGLAFGANVLTF. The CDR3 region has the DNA TGTGCCATCACCCCGGGACTAGCCTTCGGGGCCAACGTCCTGACTTTC.

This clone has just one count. This chain's CDR3 is CASSLSGRASGGELFF. The CDR3 DNA follows: TGCGCCAGCAGCCTTAGCGGGAGGGCCTCGGGCGGGGAGCTGTTTTTT. The chain is built from TRBV5-1 and TRBJ2-2; TRBD2 matches at 11 bases. Germline loops: CDR1 SGHRS, CDR2 YFSETQ. The CDR3 is 16 amino acids. The V segment lost 4 bases and the J segment 7 bases; nucleotides outside the gene matches: 9.

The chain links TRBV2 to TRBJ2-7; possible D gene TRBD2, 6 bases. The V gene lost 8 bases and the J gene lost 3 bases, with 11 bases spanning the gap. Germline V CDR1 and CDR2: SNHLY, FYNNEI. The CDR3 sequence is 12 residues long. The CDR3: CASGKGGYEQYF. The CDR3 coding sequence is TGTGCCAGCGGTAAGGGAGGCTACGAGCAGTACTTC.

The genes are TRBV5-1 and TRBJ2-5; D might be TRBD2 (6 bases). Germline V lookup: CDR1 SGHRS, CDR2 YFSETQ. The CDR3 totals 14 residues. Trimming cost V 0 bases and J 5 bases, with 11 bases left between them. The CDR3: CASSLVGGRETQYF. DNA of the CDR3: TGCGCCAGCAGCTTGGTCGGGGGACGGGAGACCCAGTACTTC.

The CDR3 protein is CASSMPGLWRYF. CDR3 nucleotides: TGTGCCAGTAGTATGCCGGGACTATGGAGGTATTTT. This rearrangement joins TRBV19 to TRBJ2-3; TRBD2 aligns across 7 bases. Germline values: CDR1 LNHDA, CDR2 SQIVND (reference sequence). V shed 3 bases, J shed 14 bases, and the junction held 8 bases outside the gene matches. CDR3 length: 12 residues.

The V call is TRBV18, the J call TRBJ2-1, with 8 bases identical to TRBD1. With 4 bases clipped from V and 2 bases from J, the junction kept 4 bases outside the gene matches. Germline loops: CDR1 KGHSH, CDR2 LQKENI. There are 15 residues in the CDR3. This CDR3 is CASSLQGVTYNEQFF. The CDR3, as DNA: TGTGCCAGCTCACTACAGGGGGTCACCTACAATGAGCAGTTCTTC. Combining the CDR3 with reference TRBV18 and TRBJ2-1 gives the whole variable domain NAGVMQNPRHLVRRRGQEARLRCSPMKGHSHVYWYRQLPEEGLKFMVYLQKENIIDESGMPKERFSAEFPKEGPSILRIQQVVRGDSAAYFCASSLQGVTYNEQFFGPGTRLTVL.

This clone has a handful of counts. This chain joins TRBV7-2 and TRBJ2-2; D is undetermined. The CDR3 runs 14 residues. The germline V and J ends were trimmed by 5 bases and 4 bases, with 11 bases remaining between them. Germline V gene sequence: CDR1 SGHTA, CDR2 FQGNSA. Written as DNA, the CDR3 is TGTGCCAGCAGCCCCTCAATAACCACCGGGGAGCTGTTTTTT. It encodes CASSPSITTGELFF.

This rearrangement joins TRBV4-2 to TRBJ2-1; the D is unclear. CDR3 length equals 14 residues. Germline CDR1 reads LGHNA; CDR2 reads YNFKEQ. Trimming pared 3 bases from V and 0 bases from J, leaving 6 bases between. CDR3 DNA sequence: TGTGCCAGCAGCCATGTGAGCTCCTACAATGAGCAGTTCTTC. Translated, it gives CASSHVSSYNEQFF.

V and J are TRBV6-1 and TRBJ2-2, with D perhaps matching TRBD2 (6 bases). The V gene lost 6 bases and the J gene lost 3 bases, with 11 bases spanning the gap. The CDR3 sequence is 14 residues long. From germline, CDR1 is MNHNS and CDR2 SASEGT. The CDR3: CASRRTMDTGELFF. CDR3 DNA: TGTGCCAGCAGAAGGACTATGGACACCGGGGAGCTGTTTTTT.

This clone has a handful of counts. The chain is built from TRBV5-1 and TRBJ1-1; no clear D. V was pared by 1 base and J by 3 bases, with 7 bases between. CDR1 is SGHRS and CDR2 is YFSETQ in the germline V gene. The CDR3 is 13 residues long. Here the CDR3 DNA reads TGCGCCAGCAGCTTGTTGGGCTACACTGAAGCTTTCTTT. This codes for CASSLLGYTEAFF.

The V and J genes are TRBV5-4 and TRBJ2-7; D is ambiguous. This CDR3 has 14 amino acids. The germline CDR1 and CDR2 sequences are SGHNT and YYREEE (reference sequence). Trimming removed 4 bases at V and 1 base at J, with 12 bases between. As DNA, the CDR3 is TGTGCCAGCAGCGCATCGGGCGATTCCTACGAGCAGTACTTC. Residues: CASSASGDSYEQYF.